The 30 T cell receptor beta chains below were found in one sample sequenced in a study of cytomegalovirus exposure and HLA in healthy donors (dated by TCRdb to the late 2010s). Libraries were prepared through the immunoSEQ multiplex PCR assay. A mixture of 60 forward primers for TCR Vbeta segments and 13 reverse primers for TCR Jbeta segments was used in the multiplex PCR. The clones in this table, taken by TCRdb from immuneACCESS, are in-frame only. Not every clone is retained; where verified, under half of the shortfall comes from an unresolved V gene, and the cause of the rest is unknown. The sample data list around 97,000 clones, and approximately 9% of these were observed just once. The top ten clonotypes cover 5% to 5.5% of the sample. The sample comprised PBMCs. The receptors derive from a man between 45 and 60 years old in good health and CMV-seropositive.

The chain employs TRBV11-2 and TRBJ2-7, with 12 bases aligning to TRBD1. V dropped 1 base and J dropped 7; count of bases not matched to a gene: 5. CDR1 and CDR2 (germline): SGHAT, FQNNGV. The CDR3 runs 15 residues. The CDR3: CASSLVGTGGREQYF. The CDR3 nucleotides are TGTGCCAGCAGCTTAGTCGGGACAGGGGGCAGGGAGCAGTACTTC.

The V call is TRBV10-1, the J call TRBJ2-1; 9 bases fit TRBD2. The length of the CDR3 is 16 residues. In germline, CDR1 is WNHNN, CDR2 SYGVQD (reference sequence). V was pared by 4 bases and J by 0 bases, with 4 bases of the junction left unmatched. CDR3 sequence: CASSVFSGSSYNEQFF. CDR3 DNA: TGCGCCAGCAGTGTATTTAGCGGGAGCTCCTACAATGAGCAGTTCTTC.

The V and J genes are TRBV7-2 and TRBJ2-1; 11 nucleotides line up with TRBD2. Trimming at V came to 1 base and at J to 6 bases, leaving 2 bases not matched to a gene. Germline loops: CDR1 SGHTA, CDR2 FQGNSA. The CDR3 extends over 15 amino acids. The DNA of the CDR3 is TGTGCCAGCAGCTTAGGACTAGCGGGGAGCAATGAGCAGTTCTTC. Translated, it gives CASSLGLAGSNEQFF.

The chain combines TRBV4-3 with TRBJ2-1; TRBD2 agrees at 9 bases. CDR3 length equals 16 residues. V trimming: 0 bases; J trimming: 6 bases; junction bases outside the gene matches: 6. Germline V gene data show CDR1 as LGHNA and CDR2 as YSLEER. The CDR3 protein is CASSQDRLAGINEQFF. The CDR3 region has the DNA TGCGCCAGCAGCCAAGACAGGCTAGCGGGAATCAATGAGCAGTTCTTC.

There are many counts of this clone. This chain joins TRBV6-5 and TRBJ1-3; perhaps TRBD1 as D (5 bases). The CDR3 totals 14 residues. The V gene lost 2 bases and the J gene lost 4 bases, with 9 bases spanning the gap. Germline-derived CDR1 and CDR2 are MNHEY and SVGAGI. CDR3 residues: CASSYGGDGNTIYF. The CDR3 DNA is TGTGCCAGCAGTTACGGCGGGGACGGAAACACCATATATTTT.

This clone was picked up a small number of times. A junction boundary mismatches the germline segment, possibly from a read error. The chain combines TRBV7-7 with TRBJ2-1; TRBD1 agrees at 7 bases. The germline gives CDR1 SSHAT, CDR2 FNYEAQ (reference sequence). There are 15 residues in the CDR3. The CDR3: CASSRQGSGYNEQFF. CDR3 bases: TGTGCTAGCAGCCGACAGGGATCAGGTTACAATGAGCAGTTCTTC.

The rearrangement joins TRBV2 to TRBJ2-5; D uncertain. This CDR3 region has 15 residues. Trimming stripped 0 bases from V and 7 bases from J, with 15 bases between. Germline V gene data show CDR1 as SNHLY and CDR2 as FYNNEI. CDR3 sequence reads: CASSEARGSKGTQYF. CDR3 nucleotides: TGTGCCAGCAGTGAAGCGCGCGGCAGCAAAGGGACCCAGTACTTC.

This clone has a handful of counts. The chain couples TRBV9 to TRBJ2-1, with D possibly TRBD2 on 7 matching bases. Trimming pared 0 bases from V and 5 bases from J, leaving 18 bases between. CDR1 and CDR2 (germline): SGDLS, YYNGEE. This CDR3 region has 17 residues. CDR3 in DNA: TGTGCCAGCAGCGTAGTAGCTGGGAGGGAGGGGGACAATGAGCAGTTCTTC. This encodes CASSVVAGREGDNEQFF.

This clone was seen a handful of times. The chain recombines TRBV7-9 with TRBJ1-1, with D possibly TRBD1 on 6 matching bases. V was trimmed by 8 bases and J by 4 bases, leaving 17 bases between them. The CDR3 has 14 amino acids. Germline V CDR1 and CDR2: SEHNR, FQNEAQ (reference sequence). This chain's CDR3 is CASGKWGRLTEAFF. In DNA form, the CDR3 reads TGTGCCAGCGGAAAATGGGGGCGGCTCACTGAAGCTTTCTTT.

This clone has just a few counts. The chain is built from TRBV2 and TRBJ1-4; 8 bases match TRBD1. The J segment lost 5 bases and the V segment lost 7 bases, leaving 15 bases of the junction unmatched. This CDR3 comprises 17 residues. Germline lookup yields CDR1 SNHLY and CDR2 FYNNEI. CDR3: CASTRQGAGVLNEKLFF. CDR3 DNA: TGTGCCAGCACCAGGCAGGGGGCAGGGGTATTAAATGAAAAACTGTTTTTT.

V gene TRBV6-1 combines with J gene TRBJ2-2; TRBD1 matches at 11 bases. V lost 4 bases, J lost 8 bases, and 3 bases stayed unmatched. Germline CDR1 and CDR2: MNHNS and SASEGT. The CDR3 has 14 amino acids. The CDR3 nucleotides are TGTGCCAGCAGTGGGACAGGGGGCGAAGGGGAGCTGTTTTTT. This encodes CASSGTGGEGELFF.

The CDR3 nucleotides read TGTGCCAGCAGCTTACCTAGGAACACCGGGGAGCTGTTTTTT. Translation gives CASSLPRNTGELFF. This chain joins TRBV11-2 and TRBJ2-2; no firm D call. Germline CDR1 and CDR2: SGHAT and FQNNGV. The CDR3 is 14 residues long. V lost 2 bases to trimming and J lost 1 base, with 5 bases between them. Complete variable domain (other parts from reference TRBV11-2 and TRBJ2-2): EAGVAQSPRYKIIEKRQSVAFWCNPISGHATLYWYQQILGQGPKLLIQFQNNGVVDDSQLPKDRFSAERLKGVDSTLKIQPAKLEDSAVYLCASSLPRNTGELFFGEGSRLTVL.

V is TRBV29-1 and J is TRBJ2-4; 7 bases map to TRBD1. Losses at the gene ends were 4 bases for V and 3 bases for J; bases not matched to a gene: 3. The CDR3 is 13 amino acids. CDR1 is SQVTM and CDR2 is ANQGSEA in the germline V gene. The CDR3 loop is CSVGDSHKNIQYF. CDR3 bases: TGCAGCGTTGGGGACAGCCACAAAAACATTCAGTACTTC.

This clone has a handful of counts. The rearrangement links TRBV4-1 to TRBJ2-7; 7 nucleotides agree with TRBD1. Germline V gene data show CDR1 as MGHRA and CDR2 as YSYEKL. Unmatched junction bases numbered 5, after V lost 4 bases and J lost 2 bases. This CDR3 is built from 14 residues. In DNA form, the CDR3 reads TGCGCCAGCAGCCTGGGACAGAACACCTACGAGCAGTACTTC. It translates to CASSLGQNTYEQYF.

V gene TRBV7-9 combines with J gene TRBJ2-7, with a tentative D call TRBD1 (5 bases). V gave up 3 bases and J gave up 0 bases, with 9 bases separating them. The CDR3 runs 14 residues. Per the germline V gene, CDR1 is SEHNR and CDR2 is FQNEAQ (reference sequence). The CDR3 loop is CASSFRQSSYEQYF. DNA of the CDR3: TGTGCCAGCAGCTTCCGACAGAGCTCCTACGAGCAGTACTTC.

This clone has just a few counts. The chain is built from TRBV2 and TRBJ1-1; TRBD1 agrees at 8 bases. Unmatched junction bases numbered 2, after V lost 1 base and J lost 4 bases. The CDR3 totals 14 residues. CDR1 is SNHLY, CDR2 FYNNEI, per germline. The CDR3 DNA is TGTGCCAGCAGTGAAGGGACAGGGTCCACTGAAGCTTTCTTT. Its protein product is CASSEGTGSTEAFF. Full variable domain (missing parts from reference TRBV2 and TRBJ1-1): EPEVTQTPSHQVTQMGQEVILRCVPISNHLYFYWYRQILGQKVEFLVSFYNNEISEKSEIFDDQFSVERPDGSNFTLKIRSTKLEDSAMYFCASSEGTGSTEAFFGQGTRLTVV.

This clone appeared a few times. The genes are TRBV9 and TRBJ2-1; 9 bases line up with TRBD2. The CDR3 extends over 16 amino acids. Germline assignment: CDR1 SGDLS and CDR2 YYNGEE. The V gene end was trimmed by 0 bases and the J gene end by 8 bases; junction bases not matched to a gene: 9. The DNA for the CDR3 is TGTGCCAGCAGCGTAGAGTCTAGCGGGATCAGCTATGAGCAGTTCTTC. It encodes CASSVESSGISYEQFF.

This clone was counted between two and nine times. V gene TRBV7-9 combines with J gene TRBJ2-1; TRBD1 might be the D (5 bases). This CDR3 spans 13 amino acids. V was pared by 0 bases and J by 12 bases, with 12 bases between. Germline CDR1 SEHNR, CDR2 FQNEAQ (reference sequence). The CDR3 reads CASSLARASWQFF. CDR3 sequence (DNA): TGTGCCAGCAGCTTAGCCAGGGCAAGTTGGCAGTTCTTC.

CDR3 nucleotides: TGTGCCAGCAGTGGGGACGGGAGTGAGGTTGGTGAGCAGTTCTTC. Protein sequence: CASSGDGSEVGEQFF. The J gene is TRBJ2-1, the V gene TRBV6-4; D might be TRBD2 (6 bases). Trimming shortened V by 4 bases and J by 9 bases, and 19 bases separated the two germline ends. Germline CDR1 MRHNA, CDR2 SNTAGT. This CDR3 has 15 residues.

The genes are TRBV29-1 and TRBJ2-1, with 9 bases aligning to TRBD2. Germline V gives CDR1 SQVTM, CDR2 ANQGSEA. The CDR3 totals 15 residues. V gave up 6 bases and J gave up 10 bases; unmatched junction bases: 16. Here the CDR3 reads CSVLNSGSLTREQFF. The CDR3 DNA follows: TGCAGCGTCCTAAATAGCGGGAGCCTTACGAGAGAGCAGTTCTTC.

This clone was observed a handful of times. Distinct nucleotide sequences in the sample also encode this CDR3. The chain uses TRBV7-3 and TRBJ2-7; TRBD2 matches 7 bases. The CDR3 runs to 13 residues. CDR1 is SGHTA and CDR2 is FQGTGA in the germline V gene. After removal of 1 base from V and 4 bases from J, the junction contained 1 base not matched to a gene. CDR3 residues: CASSLSGGYEQYF. The CDR3 DNA follows: TGTGCCAGCAGCTTAAGCGGGGGATACGAGCAGTACTTC.

The sample holds a few counts of this clone. This CDR3 is CASSLGGTGEKNIQYF. CDR3 coding DNA: TGCGCCAGCAGCTTGGGTGGGACAGGGGAAAAAAACATTCAGTACTTC. V gene TRBV5-1 combines with J gene TRBJ2-4; 10 positions match TRBD1. The junction had 4 bases not matched to a gene; V was cut back by 0 bases and J by 4 bases. The length of the CDR3 is 16 residues. Per the germline V gene, CDR1 is SGHRS and CDR2 is YFSETQ.

The chain employs TRBV27 and TRBJ2-1; 7 bases are shared with TRBD1. The germline gives CDR1 MNHEY, CDR2 SMNVEV (reference sequence). Trimming took 3 bases from V and 4 from J; bases not matched to a gene: 6. The CDR3 has 15 amino acids. This chain's CDR3 is CASSFEAGGYNEQFF. In DNA form, the CDR3 reads TGTGCCAGCAGTTTTGAGGCAGGGGGATACAATGAGCAGTTCTTC.

The V and J genes are TRBV27 and TRBJ2-1; 7 nucleotides agree with TRBD1. Per germline, CDR1 MNHEY and CDR2 SMNVEV (reference sequence). CDR3 size: 14 residues. V gave up 4 bases and J gave up 8 bases; unmatched junction bases: 8. The DNA for the CDR3 is TGTGCCAGCAGTTACGGCAGGGGGATAGATGAGCAGTTCTTC. The encoded protein is CASSYGRGIDEQFF.

This clone occurred a few times. The J gene is TRBJ2-2, the V gene TRBV29-1; 8 nucleotides match TRBD1. The ends lost 4 bases at V and 3 bases at J; junction bases unmatched: 4. The CDR3 covers 14 residues. The germline V gene encodes CDR1 SQVTM and CDR2 ANQGSEA. CDR3 residues: CSVVDRVDTGELFF. In DNA, the CDR3 is TGCAGCGTTGTGGACAGGGTCGACACCGGGGAGCTGTTTTTT.

A few counts support this clone. The rearrangement joins TRBV6-5 to TRBJ1-1, with TRBD1 matching 8 bases. This CDR3 region has 15 residues. The V and J ends lost 5 bases and 6 bases, in that order; junction bases with no gene match: 11. In germline, CDR1 is MNHEY, CDR2 SVGAGI. CDR3 nucleotides: TGTGCCAGCAGTATTAGGACAGGGCGGGCGGCTGAAGCTTTCTTT. Its protein is CASSIRTGRAAEAFF.

This clone was seen more than once but under ten times. The gene calls are TRBV28 and TRBJ1-1; D ambiguous. V lost 5 bases, J lost 6 bases, and 19 bases lay in between. CDR1 is MDHEN and CDR2 is SYDVKM in the germline V gene. There are 15 residues in the CDR3. CDR3 loop: CASSPPGRAGAEAFF. CDR3 nucleotide sequence: TGTGCCAGCAGTCCCCCGGGGAGGGCGGGCGCTGAAGCTTTCTTT.

The chain couples TRBV13 to TRBJ2-5; the D gene is possibly TRBD1 (7 bases). With the DNA end fitting TRBJ2-7 better, the J assignment may be wrong. The CDR3 length is 16 residues. Germline V gives CDR1 PRHDT, CDR2 FYEKMQ (reference sequence). The CDR3 coding sequence is TGTGCCAGCAGTCCGGGAGAACAGGGGACCCCCTACGAGCAGTACTTC. It encodes CASSPGEQGTPYEQYF.

There are a few counts of this clone. The genes are TRBV29-1 and TRBJ2-4; 9 positions match TRBD1. Trimming removed 5 bases from V and 0 bases from J; junction bases left unmatched: 14. The CDR3 spans 18 residues. Germline lookup yields CDR1 SQVTM and CDR2 ANQGSEA. Here the CDR3 reads CSVLRGTGFSEAKNIQYF. The CDR3 DNA is TGCAGCGTTCTGAGGGGGACAGGGTTTTCCGAAGCCAAAAACATTCAGTACTTC. The entire variable domain, with the rest obtained from reference TRBV29-1 and TRBJ2-4, is as follows: SAVISQKPSRDICQRGTSLTIQCQVDSQVTMMFWYRQQPGQSLTLIATANQGSEATYESGFVIDKFPISRPNLTFSTLTVSNMSPEDSSIYLCSVLRGTGFSEAKNIQYFGAGTRLSVL.

This clone has more than one count but fewer than ten. The chain links TRBV29-1 to TRBJ1-3; D is ambiguous. Germline V CDR1 and CDR2: SQVTM, ANQGSEA. CDR3 length: 12 residues. Trimming cost V 7 bases and J 0 bases, with 7 bases left between them. CDR3: CSGRDSGNTIYF. CDR3 sequence (DNA): TGCAGCGGGAGGGACTCTGGAAACACCATATATTTT.